Shown below are 17 T cell receptor beta chains from a single sample sequenced in a study of CD4 T cells in relation to SARS-CoV-2 and coronaviruses. This table comes from immunoSEQ multiplex PCR, and its TCRdb copy is limited to in-frame clones, with some not included. This sample has more than 25,000 clones, with around three quarters found just once. These receptors have no identified antigens. Unexposed donor CD4+ T cells date from about 2011-2018, before the COVID-19 pandemic. CD4+ T cells were isolated from the cells after about ten days of culture. The sequenced material came from CD4+ T cells from PBMCs, cultured in vitro. The receptors shown here come from a human donor in good health.

The rearrangement uses TRBV7-9 and TRBJ2-3; weak D call: TRBD2 (5 bases). V was cut by 4 bases and J by 0 bases, with 8 bases left in between. Germline V CDR1 and CDR2: SEHNR, FQNEAQ (reference sequence). The CDR3 is 14 residues long. CDR3 coding DNA: TGTGCCAGCAGCTCTCCGGGAAGCACAGATACGCAGTATTTT. Translated: CASSSPGSTDTQYF.

The V call is TRBV3-1 (or the pseudogene TRBV3-2), the J call TRBJ2-7, with 9 bases aligning to TRBD2. Germline CDR1 is LGHDT and CDR2 is YNNKEL (reference sequence). The V gene end was trimmed by 1 base and the J gene end by 5 bases; junction bases not matched to a gene: 12. CDR3 length: 17 amino acids. The CDR3 region has the DNA TGTGCCAGCAGCCAAGCGATGCACAGCGGGAGGCTGGACGAGCAGTACTTC. Translation gives CASSQAMHSGRLDEQYF.

In this sample, this clone turned up once. The V call is TRBV19, the J call TRBJ1-4; 7 nucleotides align to TRBD1. Germline V CDR1 and CDR2: LNHDA, SQIVND (reference sequence). The CDR3 loop spans 15 amino acids. V dropped 8 bases and J dropped 2; count of bases not matched to a gene: 8. CDR3 protein: CASSDRVSTNEKLFF. In nucleotides, the CDR3 is TGTGCCAGTTCAGACAGGGTCTCGACTAATGAAAAACTGTTTTTT.

The chain uses TRBV27 and TRBJ2-1; possibly TRBD2 for D (7 bases). CDR3 size: 15 residues. Between the trimmed V and J ends, which lost 2 bases and 9 bases, there was a span of 17 bases. Germline CDR1 MNHEY, CDR2 SMNVEV (reference sequence). CDR3 region: CASSLGSGGVGEQFF. The CDR3 bases are TGTGCCAGCAGTTTAGGGTCGGGGGGCGTCGGTGAGCAGTTCTTC.

The V call is TRBV5-1, the J call TRBJ1-4; 7 bases are a match to TRBD1. The V gene end was trimmed by 2 bases and the J gene end by 8 bases; junction bases not matched to a gene: 6. Looked up from germline, CDR1 is SGHRS and CDR2 is YFSETQ. This CDR3 is 14 amino acids long. The CDR3 bases are TGCGCCAGCAGCTTCGGAGGGGGCAGAGAAAAACTGTTTTTT. Its protein product is CASSFGGGREKLFF.

The table lists this clone with a few counts. The chain couples TRBV2 to TRBJ1-1; the match to TRBD1 covers 8 bases. The V gene's germline CDR1 is SNHLY and CDR2 FYNNEI. V dropped 5 bases and J dropped 5; count of bases not matched to a gene: 7. This CDR3 is built from 14 residues. CDR3: CASSLTGVRTEAFF. CDR3 nucleotide sequence: TGTGCCAGCAGTTTGACAGGGGTGCGGACTGAAGCTTTCTTT.

The chain joins TRBV28 to TRBJ1-5; D gene ambiguous. V dropped 3 bases and J dropped 2 bases, with 14 bases sitting between them. Germline V gene sequence: CDR1 MDHEN, CDR2 SYDVKM. CDR3 size: 16 residues. The CDR3 is CASSFLSSVGNQPQHF. The CDR3, as DNA: TGTGCCAGCAGTTTTCTCTCTTCGGTGGGCAATCAGCCCCAGCATTTT.

V gene TRBV7-2 combines with J gene TRBJ1-6; D not certain. This CDR3 is built from 13 residues. Trimming removed 7 bases from V and 7 bases from J, with 11 bases in between. Germline V lookup: CDR1 SGHTA, CDR2 FQGNSA. CDR3 sequence reads: CASIQTENSPLHF. CDR3 DNA sequence: TGTGCCAGCATCCAGACGGAGAATTCACCCCTCCACTTT.

The rearrangement uses TRBV5-6 and TRBJ2-1; TRBD2 matches 10 bases. The V gene's germline CDR1 is SGHDT and CDR2 YYEEEE. Trimming removed 2 bases from V and 4 bases from J; junction bases left unmatched: 3. This CDR3 comprises 15 residues. This CDR3 reads CASSLIAGGYNEQFF. CDR3 bases: TGTGCCAGCAGCTTAATAGCGGGGGGTTACAATGAGCAGTTCTTC. Combining the CDR3 with reference TRBV5-6 and TRBJ2-1 gives the whole variable domain DAGVTQSPTHLIKTRGQQVTLRCSPKSGHDTVSWYQQALGQGPQFIFQYYEEEERQRGNFPDRFSGHQFPNYSSELNVNALLLGDSALYLCASSLIAGGYNEQFFGPGTRLTVL.

This clone showed up just a few times. V gene TRBV6-5 combines with J gene TRBJ1-2; D not resolved. Germline lookup yields CDR1 MNHEY and CDR2 SVGAGI. Trimming took 6 bases from V and 0 from J, leaving 8 bases between them. The CDR3 runs to 13 residues. The CDR3 spells CASRIDANYGYTF. The DNA of the CDR3 is TGTGCCAGCAGGATAGACGCTAACTATGGCTACACCTTC.

This chain connects TRBV23-1 to TRBJ2-5; TRBD2 matches 10 bases. TRBV23-1 is flagged as an ORF with uncertain function. Germline trimming cut 7 bases from V and 5 bases from J; bases unmatched to any gene: 19. The length of the CDR3 is 18 residues. CDR3 in amino acids: CASTRAPGLAGEWETQYF. CDR3 DNA sequence: TGCGCCAGCACCAGGGCGCCCGGGCTAGCGGGGGAGTGGGAGACCCAGTACTTC.

The V gene is TRBV9, the J gene TRBJ1-6, with D perhaps matching TRBD1 (6 bases). With 4 bases removed from V and 9 bases from J, the gap between germline ends came to 14 bases. In germline, CDR1 is SGDLS, CDR2 YYNGEE. The CDR3 has 14 amino acids. As DNA, the CDR3 is TGTGCCAGCAGCACTACAGGGAATTTTTCACCCCTCCACTTT. Translation gives CASSTTGNFSPLHF.

CDR3 sequence: CAWSGYRGRDTEAFF. CDR3 bases: TGTGCCTGGAGTGGTTACAGGGGGCGAGACACTGAAGCTTTCTTT. J is TRBJ1-1 and V is TRBV30, with 9 bases identical to TRBD1. This CDR3 spans 15 amino acids. Germline CDR1 is GTSNPN and CDR2 is SVGIG (reference sequence). V shed 1 base, J shed 3 bases, and the junction held 6 bases outside the gene matches.

This chain connects TRBV6-5 to TRBJ1-1; D is unresolved. The length of the CDR3 is 15 residues. Trimming took 6 bases from V and 6 from J, leaving 20 bases between them. Germline CDR1 and CDR2: MNHEY and SVGAGI. For the CDR3, the DNA is TGTGCCAGCAGCCACGAAACTAGACCCAACCCTGAAGCTTTCTTT. As protein: CASSHETRPNPEAFF.

This clone was detected a few times. The CDR3 nucleotides read TGTGCCAGTAGTATAGTCTTCCGGGACACAGAGAACACTGAAGCTTTCTTT. Its protein is CASSIVFRDTENTEAFF. This chain uses TRBV19 with TRBJ1-1; tentative D call: TRBD1 (6 bases). Germline V lookup: CDR1 LNHDA, CDR2 SQIVND (reference sequence). V gave up 1 base and J gave up 1 base, with 16 bases separating them. The CDR3 is 17 amino acids.

The V call is TRBV19, the J call TRBJ2-3, with D unresolved. Germline V gene data show CDR1 as LNHDA and CDR2 as SQIVND (reference sequence). The CDR3 extends over 14 amino acids. V lost 7 bases to trimming and J lost 1 base, with 12 bases between them. CDR3 in amino acids: CASTALSGTDTQYF. In nucleotides, the CDR3 is TGTGCCAGTACGGCACTATCCGGCACAGATACGCAGTATTTT.

The chain couples TRBV6-5 to TRBJ2-3; D may be TRBD1 (6 bases). CDR3 length equals 12 residues. Trimming cost V 6 bases and J 5 bases, with 9 bases left between them. Germline loops: CDR1 MNHEY, CDR2 SVGAGI. CDR3 nucleotide sequence: TGTGCCAGCAGCCTAGGGGGAGATACGCAGTATTTT. This codes for CASSLGGDTQYF.